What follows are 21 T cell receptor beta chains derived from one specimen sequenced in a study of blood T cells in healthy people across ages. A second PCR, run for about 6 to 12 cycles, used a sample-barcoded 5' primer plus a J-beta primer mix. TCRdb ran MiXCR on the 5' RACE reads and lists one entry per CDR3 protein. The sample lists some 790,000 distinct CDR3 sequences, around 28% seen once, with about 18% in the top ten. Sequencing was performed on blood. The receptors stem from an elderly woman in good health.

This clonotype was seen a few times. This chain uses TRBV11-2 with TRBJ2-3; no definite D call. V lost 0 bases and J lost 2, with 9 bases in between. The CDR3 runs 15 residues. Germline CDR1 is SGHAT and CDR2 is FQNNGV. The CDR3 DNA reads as TGTGCCAGCAGCTTAGATTTGGCTTCCACAGATACGCAGTATTTT. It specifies CASSLDLASTDTQYF.

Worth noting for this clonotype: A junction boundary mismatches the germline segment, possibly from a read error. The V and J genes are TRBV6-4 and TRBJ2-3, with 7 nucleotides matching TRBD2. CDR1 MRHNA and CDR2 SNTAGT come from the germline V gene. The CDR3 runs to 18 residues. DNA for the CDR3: TGTGCCAGCAATGACTCGAGGCGTAGCGGGTCTAGCACAGATACGCAGTATTTT. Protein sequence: CASNDSRRSGSSTDTQYF.

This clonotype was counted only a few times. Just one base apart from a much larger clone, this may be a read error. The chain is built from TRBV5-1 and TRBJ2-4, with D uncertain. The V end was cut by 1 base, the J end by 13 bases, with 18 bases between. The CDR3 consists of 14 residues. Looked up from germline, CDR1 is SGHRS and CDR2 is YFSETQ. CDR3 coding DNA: TGCGCCAGCAGCTTGATCTCAGGCAACAATGAGCAGTACTTC. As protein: CASSLISGNNEQYF.

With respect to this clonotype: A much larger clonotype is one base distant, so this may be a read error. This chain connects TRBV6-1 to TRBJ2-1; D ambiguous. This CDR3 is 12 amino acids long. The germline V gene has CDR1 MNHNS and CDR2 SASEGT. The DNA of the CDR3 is TGTACCATACACCTTTGGGCTGGTGAGCAGTTCTTC. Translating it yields CTIHLWAGEQFF.

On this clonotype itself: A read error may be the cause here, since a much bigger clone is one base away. CDR3 protein: CASSLKDRTYEQFF. CDR3 nucleotides: TGTGCCAGCAGTTTAAAAGACAGGACCTACGAGCAGTTCTTC. This chain uses TRBV27 with TRBJ2-1; a possible D gene is TRBD1 (6 bases). This CDR3 comprises 14 residues. CDR1 is MNHEY, CDR2 SMNVEV, per germline (reference sequence). Trimming pared 2 bases from V and 10 bases from J, leaving 15 bases between.

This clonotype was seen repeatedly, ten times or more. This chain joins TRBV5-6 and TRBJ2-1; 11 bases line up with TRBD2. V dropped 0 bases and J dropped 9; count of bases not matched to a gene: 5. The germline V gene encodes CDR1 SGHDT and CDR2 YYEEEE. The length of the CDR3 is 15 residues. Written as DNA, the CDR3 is TGTGCCAGCAGCTTGGCGGGACTAGCGGACCTTGAGCAGTTCTTC. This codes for CASSLAGLADLEQFF.

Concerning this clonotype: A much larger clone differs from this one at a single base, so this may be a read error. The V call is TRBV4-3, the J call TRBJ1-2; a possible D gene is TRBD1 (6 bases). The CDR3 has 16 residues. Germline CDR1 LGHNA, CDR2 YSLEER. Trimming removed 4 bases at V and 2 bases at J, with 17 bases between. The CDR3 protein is CASSRGGRAPNYGYTF. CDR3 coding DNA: TGCGCCAGCAGCCGGGGGGGCAGGGCCCCCAACTATGGCTACACCTTC.

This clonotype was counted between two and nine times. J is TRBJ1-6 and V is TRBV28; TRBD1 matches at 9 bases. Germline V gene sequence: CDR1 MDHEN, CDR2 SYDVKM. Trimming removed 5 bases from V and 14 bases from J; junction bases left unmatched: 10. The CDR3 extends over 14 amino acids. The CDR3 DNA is TGTGCCAGCAGTATAACAGGGGGCGAAAGCACCCTCCACTTT. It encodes CASSITGGESTLHF.

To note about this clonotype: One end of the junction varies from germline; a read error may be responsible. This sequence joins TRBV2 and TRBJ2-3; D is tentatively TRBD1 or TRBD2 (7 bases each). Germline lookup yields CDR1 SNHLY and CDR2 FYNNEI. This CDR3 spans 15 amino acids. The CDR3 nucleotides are TGTGCCAGCAGTGACTGGCGGGGGAGGACAGGTACGCAGTATTTT. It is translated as CASSDWRGRTGTQYF.

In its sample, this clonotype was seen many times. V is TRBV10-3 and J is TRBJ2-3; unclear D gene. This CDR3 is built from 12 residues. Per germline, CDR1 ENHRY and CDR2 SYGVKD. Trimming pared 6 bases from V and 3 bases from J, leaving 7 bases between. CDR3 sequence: CAISPATDTQYF. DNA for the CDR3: TGTGCCATCAGCCCAGCGACAGATACGCAGTATTTT.

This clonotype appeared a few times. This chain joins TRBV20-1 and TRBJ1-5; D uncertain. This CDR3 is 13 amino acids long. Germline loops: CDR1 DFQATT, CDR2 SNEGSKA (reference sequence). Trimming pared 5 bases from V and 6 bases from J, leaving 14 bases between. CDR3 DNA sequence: TGCAGTGCTTTGGGCGGAGGGCCTCAGCCCCAGCATTTT. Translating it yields CSALGGGPQPQHF.

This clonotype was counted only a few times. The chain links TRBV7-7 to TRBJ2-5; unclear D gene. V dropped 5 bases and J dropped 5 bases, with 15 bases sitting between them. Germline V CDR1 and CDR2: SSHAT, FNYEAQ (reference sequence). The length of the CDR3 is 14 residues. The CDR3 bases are TGTGCCAGCAGCCATTCCGGGTTTGGGGAGACCCAGTACTTC. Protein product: CASSHSGFGETQYF.

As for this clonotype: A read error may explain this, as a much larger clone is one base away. CDR3 sequence: CASSQDLAVYGHTF. The CDR3 nucleotides read TGTGCCAGCAGCCAAGATTTGGCAGTCTATGGCCACACCTTC. The chain is built from TRBV4-2 and TRBJ1-2, with D unresolved. The CDR3 runs 14 residues. Germline lookup yields CDR1 LGHNA and CDR2 YNFKEQ.

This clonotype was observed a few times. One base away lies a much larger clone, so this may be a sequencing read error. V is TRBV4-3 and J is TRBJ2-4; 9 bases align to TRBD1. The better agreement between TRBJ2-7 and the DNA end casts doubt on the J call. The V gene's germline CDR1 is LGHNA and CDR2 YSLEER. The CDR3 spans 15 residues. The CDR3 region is CASSQITGGPYEQYF. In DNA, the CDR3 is TGCGCCAGCAGCCAAATAACAGGGGGCCCCTACGAGCAGTACTTC.

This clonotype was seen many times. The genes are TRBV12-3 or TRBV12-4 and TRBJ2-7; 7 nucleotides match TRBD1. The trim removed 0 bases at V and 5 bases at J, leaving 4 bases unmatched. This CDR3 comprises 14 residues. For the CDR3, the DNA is TGTGCCAGCAGTTTAGCACGGACAGGCAACGAGCAGTACTTC. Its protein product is CASSLARTGNEQYF.

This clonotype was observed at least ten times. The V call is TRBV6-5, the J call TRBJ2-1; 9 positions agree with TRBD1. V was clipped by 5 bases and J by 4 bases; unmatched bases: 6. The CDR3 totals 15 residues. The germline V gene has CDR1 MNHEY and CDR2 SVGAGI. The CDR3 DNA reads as TGTGCCAGCAGTCGATCGACAGGGGGATACAATGAGCAGTTCTTC. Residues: CASSRSTGGYNEQFF.

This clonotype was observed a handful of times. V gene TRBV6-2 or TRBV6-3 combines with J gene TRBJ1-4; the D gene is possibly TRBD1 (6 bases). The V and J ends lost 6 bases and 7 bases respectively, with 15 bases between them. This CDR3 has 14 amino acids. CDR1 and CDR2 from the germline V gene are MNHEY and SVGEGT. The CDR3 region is CASRRLTTGEKLFF. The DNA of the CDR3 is TGTGCCAGCAGGCGCCTAACGACAGGTGAAAAACTGTTTTTT.

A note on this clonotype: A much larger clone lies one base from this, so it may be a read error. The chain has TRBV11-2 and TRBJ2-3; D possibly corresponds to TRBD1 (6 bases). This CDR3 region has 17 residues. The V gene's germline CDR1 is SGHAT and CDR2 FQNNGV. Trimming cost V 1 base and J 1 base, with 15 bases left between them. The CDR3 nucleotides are TGTGCCAGCAGCTTAGTGGGGGCCTCGATAGGCACAGATACGCAGTATTTT. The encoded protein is CASSLVGASIGTDTQYF.

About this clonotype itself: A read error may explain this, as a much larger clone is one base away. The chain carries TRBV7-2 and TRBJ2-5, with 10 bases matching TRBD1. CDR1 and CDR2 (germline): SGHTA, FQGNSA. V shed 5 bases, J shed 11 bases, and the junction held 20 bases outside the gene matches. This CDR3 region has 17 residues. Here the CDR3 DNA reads TGTGCCAGCAGCCTGAGGGGGGACAGGGGATTTTACAATGAGCAGTACTTC. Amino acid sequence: CASSLRGDRGFYNEQYF.

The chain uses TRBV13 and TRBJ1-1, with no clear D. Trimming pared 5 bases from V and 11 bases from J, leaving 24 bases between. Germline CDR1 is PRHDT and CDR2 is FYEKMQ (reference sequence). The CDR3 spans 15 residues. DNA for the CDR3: TGTGCCAGCAGCGCCCCCATCCATGGCATACTTGATGCTTTCTTT. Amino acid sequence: CASSAPIHGILDAFF.

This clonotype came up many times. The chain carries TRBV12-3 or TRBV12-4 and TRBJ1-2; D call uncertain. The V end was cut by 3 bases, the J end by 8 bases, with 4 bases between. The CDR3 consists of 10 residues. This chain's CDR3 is CASSFRGYTF. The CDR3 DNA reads TGTGCCAGCAGTTTTCGGGGCTACACCTTC.